Sequencing of this T cell receptor (beta chain) was carried out in a study of Graves' ophthalmopathy and Graves' hyperthyroidism. General study findings and limits: Blood shared most expanded thyroid clonotypes above 0.001 frequency.

RNA transcripts were the template, and TCR beta CDR3 regions were amplified from them. Following a first-round RT-PCR that used HTBI primers, a second-round multiplex PCR was carried out. TCRdb analysed the multiplex PCR reads with MiXCR anew, one entry per CDR3 protein. The data show 500,000 to 700,000 distinct CDR3 sequences, roughly 20% seen once. Trimming removed 5 bases at V and 3 bases at J, with 14 bases between. CDR3 length equals 14 residues. This clonotype was picked up many times. The antigen is not known. The sequence was obtained from a woman aged 18-29 years with stable Graves' hyperthyroidism. Some clones in this sample may be carry-over from other donors' samples. The genes are TRBV12-3 or TRBV12-4 and TRBJ2-7; D uncertain. Sequencing input: peripheral blood. CDR3: CASSLRAPFYEQYF. As DNA, the CDR3 is TGTGCCAGCAGTCTCCGGGCCCCTTTCTACGAGCAGTACTTC.